The entry below describes one TCR beta chain. Using its own MiXCR run on the 5' RACE reads, TCRdb lists one record per CDR3 protein. The sample gives under 400,000 distinct CDR3 sequences, around 30% of which show up once; roughly 12% is in the top ten. V dropped 6 bases and J dropped 5; count of bases not matched to a gene: 7. Per germline, CDR1 MNHEY and CDR2 SVGAGI. This CDR3 spans 14 amino acids. This sample was taken from a study of T-cell memory formation after mild COVID-19. The TCR originated in an adult woman who had mild COVID-19 (a few samples of this study predate the infection). Cell type and time point are not known. Input material: PBMCs or a T cell subset sorted from them (not recorded which). The chain uses TRBV6-5 and TRBJ1-2; TRBD1 agrees at 9 bases. The CDR3 sequence: CASSQQGAGYGYTF. CDR3 DNA sequence: TGTGCCAGCAGCCAACAGGGGGCGGGGTATGGCTACACCTTC.